Listed below are T cell receptor beta chains from one sample, sequenced in a study of blood T cell repertoires in COVID-19. Some clones are missing from TCRdb's copy, which holds only in-frame ones; the method was immunoSEQ multiplex PCR. The repertoire holds around 70,000 clones, about 93% seen once, with around 5.8% in the top ten. The sequenced sample consisted of peripheral blood. The receptors originated from a human donor in a cohort sampled during active COVID-19. CDR3s include the opening cysteine and the closing phenylalanine or tryptophan. Fields, in order: V gene, CDR3 length, J gene, clone size, D gene, CDR3 DNA, CDR3 protein. D genes are given only for firm matches. A clone size is listed for some rows: how often the clone was seen (once, few, many), or a class if it is expanded.

TRBV12-3/TRBV12-4	13	TRBJ2-7	.	.	TGTGCCAGCAGACCCACTTGGGCCCACGAGCAGTACTTC	CASRPTWAHEQYF
TRBV6-6	15	TRBJ2-7	.	TRBD1	TGTGCCAGCAGCCAGGACAGGGGGCCATCCTACGAGCAGTACTTC	CASSQDRGPSYEQYF
TRBV30	13	TRBJ2-3	.	.	TGTGCCTGGAGACGACTACACACAGATACGCAGTATTTT	CAWRRLHTDTQYF
TRBV4-1	16	TRBJ1-2	once	.	TGCGCCAGCAGCCAAGATTACCCAGGGGCCATGATCGGCTACACCTTC	CASSQDYPGAMIGYTF
TRBV18	14	TRBJ2-5	.	.	TGTGCCAGCTCACCACTACAGGGACAAGAGACCCAGTACTTC	CASSPLQGQETQYF
TRBV7-9	14	TRBJ2-7	.	.	TGTGCCAGCAGCTTAGTCGGGGGGCTCGGCGAGCAGTACTTC	CASSLVGGLGEQYF
TRBV19	14	TRBJ2-5	.	TRBD1	TGTGCCAGTAGTTCAAGGACAGGTCAAGAGACCCAGTACTTC	CASSSRTGQETQYF
TRBV7-2	14	TRBJ1-2	once	TRBD1	TGTGCCAGCAGTCGGGACAGGACCTTCTATGGCTACACCTTC	CASSRDRTFYGYTF
TRBV6-5	14	TRBJ2-2	.	.	TGTGCCAGCAGTTACGGGAGCTTAGCGGGGGAGCTGTTTTTT	CASSYGSLAGELFF
TRBV7-2	15	TRBJ2-2	.	TRBD2	TGTGCCAGCACCTACCGGGGGGATGGTGCCGGGGAGCTGTTTTTT	CASTYRGDGAGELFF
TRBV19	14	TRBJ1-3	.	.	TGTGCCTCAAGATCGGGGAGCTCTGGAAACACCATATATTTT	CASRSGSSGNTIYF
TRBV7-5	17	TRBJ2-7	.	.	TGTGTCAGAAGCTGGGGGAGAAAGCGGGGAATCTCCTACGAGCAGTACTTC	CVRSWGRKRGISYEQYF
TRBV6-6	11	TRBJ2-2	.	.	TGTGCCAGCCGTAACACCGGGGAGCTGTTTTTT	CASRNTGELFF
TRBV5-1	14	TRBJ1-2	.	.	TGCGCCAGCAGAGAAGGGGCCTTTAACTATGGCTACACCTTC	CASREGAFNYGYTF
TRBV6-6	12	TRBJ2-1	.	.	TGTGCCAGCGGGCTCACCTACAATGAGCAGTTCTTC	CASGLTYNEQFF
TRBV9	15	TRBJ2-7	.	TRBD1	TGTGCCAGCAGCGCGACAGGGATTGAGGGTTCCGAGCAGTACTTC	CASSATGIEGSEQYF
TRBV7-6	12	TRBJ1-1	.	.	TGTGCCAGCAGCTTAGACGGGGGTGAAGCTTTCTTT	CASSLDGGEAFF
TRBV30	15	TRBJ1-4	.	TRBD1	TGTGCCTGGAGTGGACAGGGAGGCACTAATGAAAAACTGTTTTTT	CAWSGQGGTNEKLFF
TRBV7-3	11	TRBJ2-7	few	.	TGTGCCAGCAGCTTCCGGGACGAGCAGTACTTC	CASSFRDEQYF
TRBV18	13	TRBJ1-1	.	.	TGTGCCAGCTCACCCACGCGGGACACTGAAGCTTTCTTT	CASSPTRDTEAFF
TRBV27	12	TRBJ2-7	.	TRBD1	TGTGCCAGCAAAGGACAGGGGAGAGAGCAGTACTTC	CASKGQGREQYF
TRBV6-5	15	TRBJ2-1	.	TRBD2	TGTGCCAGCAAAGGGCGGGGGGGTTCCTACAATGAGCAGTTCTTC	CASKGRGGSYNEQFF
TRBV15	16	TRBJ2-7	.	.	TGTGCCACCAGCAGATCTGGGAGCAGGGGAACCTACGAGCAGTACTTC	CATSRSGSRGTYEQYF
TRBV19	16	TRBJ2-1	.	.	TGTGCCAGTCGTCGTAATGGGGCCAGCTCCTACAATGAGCAGTTCTTC	CASRRNGASSYNEQFF
TRBV5-1	19	TRBJ2-2	.	TRBD2	TGCGCCAGCAGCTTGGACCTAGCGGGGGGGTATTTGAACACCGGGGAGCTGTTTTTT	CASSLDLAGGYLNTGELFF
TRBV7-2	16	TRBJ2-3	.	TRBD1	TGTGCCAGCAGCTTAGGGACAGGGTCGTCAGCAGATACGCAGTATTTT	CASSLGTGSSADTQYF
TRBV11-2	16	TRBJ2-5	.	.	TGTGCCAGCAGCTTAGGAGTTTGGCAGGGAAGAGAGACCCAGTACTTC	CASSLGVWQGRETQYF
TRBV4-3	18	TRBJ2-7	.	TRBD1	TGCGCCAGCAGCCAAGAACTAGGTCGGGGACAGGGGTTCTACGAGCAGTACTTC	CASSQELGRGQGFYEQYF
TRBV4-3	16	TRBJ1-2	.	TRBD1	TGCGCCAGCAGCCAAGATCGAACAGGGGCCTTGTATGGCTACACCTTC	CASSQDRTGALYGYTF
TRBV3-1/TRBV3-2	17	TRBJ1-2	.	.	TGTGCCAGCAGCGAAGGGGTCGGGGGGGGAACTAACTATGGCTACACCTTC	CASSEGVGGGTNYGYTF
TRBV7-2	14	TRBJ2-3	.	TRBD2	TGTGCCAGCAGCTCCAGGACTAGCGGGGGGGCTAAGAATTTT	CASSSRTSGGAKNF
TRBV12-3/TRBV12-4	11	TRBJ1-1	.	.	TGTGCCAGCAGCCTCGTGTCCGAAGCTTTCTTT	CASSLVSEAFF
TRBV7-3	19	TRBJ1-1	.	TRBD1	TGTGCCAGCAGCTTAATTGGGGTGGGACAGGGACTCGGGGGCACTGAAGCTTTCTTT	CASSLIGVGQGLGGTEAFF
TRBV7-9	12	TRBJ1-1	.	.	TGTGCCAGCACCCCGGGGGTGGGTGAAGCTTTCTTT	CASTPGVGEAFF
TRBV7-9	15	TRBJ2-1	.	.	TGTGCCAGCAGCTTAGCTGTGGCCGGGTGGAATGAGCAGTTCTTC	CASSLAVAGWNEQFF
TRBV18	13	TRBJ1-2	.	.	TGTGCCAGCTCACCACAAGACAGAGAGGGCTACACCTTC	CASSPQDREGYTF
TRBV4-3	14	TRBJ1-4	.	.	TGCGCCAGCAGCCAAGACGGGGAGAGTGAAAAACTGTTTTTT	CASSQDGESEKLFF